The 26 T cell receptor beta chains presented below share a single source sample, sequenced in a study of T cells after yellow fever vaccination. TCRdb used MiXCR to reprocess the 5' RACE reads, holding one entry per CDR3 protein. This sample has approximately 250,000 distinct CDR3 sequences, with around 6.7% found just once. The sample here was CD4+ T cells sorted from PBMCs, taken on the day of the yellow fever booster vaccination. All receptors come from a man younger than 40 who received the YFV17D yellow fever vaccine.

This clonotype was seen ten or more times. The chain recombines TRBV7-2 with TRBJ2-1; D is unclear. CDR3 length: 14 residues. Germline lookup yields CDR1 SGHTA and CDR2 FQGNSA. Trimming shortened V by 5 bases and J by 8 bases, and 16 bases separated the two germline ends. CDR3 sequence: CASSPRTGTDEQFF. CDR3 bases: TGTGCCAGCAGCCCCCGGACGGGTACGGATGAGCAGTTCTTC.

Regarding this clonotype: The junction shows a germline mismatch at one end, possibly a read error. This chain links TRBV2 with TRBJ2-5; 14 nucleotides match TRBD2. Germline CDR1 SNHLY, CDR2 FYNNEI. The CDR3 has 18 residues. In nucleotides, the CDR3 is TGTGCCATCAGTTCCGGACTAGCGGGAGGACAGATCGGCGAGACCCAGTACTTC. Translating gives CAISSGLAGGQIGETQYF.

This clonotype has only a few counts. The chain joins TRBV13 to TRBJ1-2; a weak D match, TRBD1 (5 bases). The CDR3 contains 14 residues. Trimming pared 3 bases from V and 8 bases from J, leaving 16 bases between. The germline gives CDR1 PRHDT, CDR2 FYEKMQ (reference sequence). DNA of the CDR3: TGTGCCAGCAGCTTGGCAGGCGCCCGGGGGGGCTACACCTTC. Translating gives CASSLAGARGGYTF.

The chain uses TRBV5-4 and TRBJ2-7; the match to TRBD2 covers 7 bases. The CDR3 has 16 residues. Germline V lookup: CDR1 SGHNT, CDR2 YYREEE (reference sequence). Trimming cost V 2 bases and J 5 bases; bases outside gene matches: 13. The chain's CDR3 is CASSLGAGAGRNEQYF. As DNA, the CDR3 is TGTGCCAGCAGCTTAGGGGCGGGAGCAGGGCGGAACGAGCAGTACTTC.

This clonotype was counted at least ten times. This CDR3 is CASSLTRNEQFF. In nucleotides, the CDR3 is TGTGCCAGCAGTTTGACTCGAAATGAGCAGTTCTTC. The rearrangement uses TRBV12-3 or TRBV12-4 and TRBJ2-1; D ambiguous. V lost 3 bases and J lost 7, with 7 bases in between. The CDR3 is 12 amino acids.

The chain combines TRBV7-6 with TRBJ2-5, with 12 bases lining up with TRBD2. Germline V lookup: CDR1 SGHVS, CDR2 FNYEAQ. The V gene end was trimmed by 5 bases and the J gene end by 4 bases; junction bases not matched to a gene: 8. CDR3 size: 16 residues. CDR3 residues: CASSGSGLAGRETQYF. The CDR3 DNA sequence: TGTGCCAGCAGCGGGTCGGGACTAGCGGGTCGAGAGACCCAGTACTTC. Full variable domain (missing parts from reference TRBV7-6 and TRBJ2-5): GAGVSQSPRYKVTKRGQDVALRCDPISGHVSLYWYRQALGQGPEFLTYFNYEAQQDKSGLPNDRFSAERPEGSISTLTIQRTEQRDSAMYRCASSGSGLAGRETQYFGPGTRLLVL.

This clonotype came up a few times. The chain links TRBV20-1 to TRBJ1-6, with 8 bases lining up with TRBD1. This CDR3 has 16 amino acids. CDR1 is DFQATT, CDR2 SNEGSKA, per germline (reference sequence). With 3 bases clipped from V and 7 bases from J, the junction kept 11 bases outside the gene matches. The CDR3 reads CSARAQGQGGNSPLHF. CDR3 bases: TGCAGTGCTAGGGCTCAAGGACAGGGAGGCAATTCACCCCTCCACTTT.

In its sample, this clonotype was seen a few times. The chain links TRBV12-5 to TRBJ2-3; D possibly corresponds to TRBD2 (6 bases). The CDR3 sequence is 16 residues long. Germline V gene sequence: CDR1 LGHNT, CDR2 FRNRAP. V dropped 3 bases and J dropped 1 base, with 14 bases sitting between them. The chain's CDR3 is CASGLTPGAGTDTQYF. As DNA, the CDR3 is TGTGCTAGTGGTTTAACGCCGGGAGCTGGCACAGATACGCAGTATTTT.

The CDR3 spells CASSPSLAAGGLNEQFF. In nucleotides, the CDR3 is TGTGCCAGCAGCCCCTCCCTCGCAGCGGGAGGGCTCAATGAGCAGTTCTTC. The J gene is TRBJ2-1, the V gene TRBV7-2, with 10 nucleotides matching TRBD2. The CDR3 covers 17 residues. CDR1 SGHTA and CDR2 FQGNSA come from the germline V gene. V shed 5 bases and J 6 bases; nucleotides not matched to a gene: 13. Complete variable domain (other parts from reference TRBV7-2 and TRBJ2-1): GAGVSQSPSNKVTEKGKDVELRCDPISGHTALYWYRQSLGQGLEFLIYFQGNSAPDKSGLPSDRFSAERTGGSVSTLTIQRTQQEDSAVYLCASSPSLAAGGLNEQFFGPGTRLTVL.

This clonotype was seen ten or more times. V usage is TRBV7-2 and J usage is TRBJ1-1; D not resolved. The germline CDR1 and CDR2 sequences are SGHTA and FQGNSA. The length of the CDR3 is 16 residues. Trimming removed 3 bases from V and 0 bases from J, with 14 bases in between. DNA for the CDR3: TGTGCCAGCAGCTTCCAGGCGGGATGGGTGAACACTGAAGCTTTCTTT. It is translated as CASSFQAGWVNTEAFF.

This clonotype has ten or more counts. The rearrangement joins TRBV28 to TRBJ2-5; 9 bases align to TRBD1. The CDR3 is made up of 16 amino acids. Per germline, CDR1 MDHEN and CDR2 SYDVKM. V trimming: 5 bases; J trimming: 2 bases; junction bases outside the gene matches: 9. The CDR3 spells CASSTPGQGFQETQYF. In nucleotides, the CDR3 is TGTGCCAGCAGTACCCCGGGACAGGGATTTCAAGAGACCCAGTACTTC.

At least ten counts were recorded for this clonotype. The CDR3 DNA sequence: TGTGCCAGCTTCGAGAGGGGCACTGAAGCTTTCTTT. Amino acid sequence: CASFERGTEAFF. V usage is TRBV18 and J usage is TRBJ1-1; possibly TRBD1 for D (5 bases). Germline-derived CDR1 and CDR2 are KGHSH and LQKENI. The germline V and J ends were trimmed by 7 bases and 4 bases, with 10 bases remaining between them. The CDR3 spans 12 residues.

This chain joins TRBV9 and TRBJ1-1; no clear D. CDR3 length: 14 amino acids. With 2 bases removed from V and 0 bases from J, the gap between germline ends came to 8 bases. CDR1 is SGDLS and CDR2 is YYNGEE in the germline V gene. The CDR3 reads CASSVGGMNTEAFF. The CDR3 DNA reads TGTGCCAGCAGCGTGGGAGGGATGAACACTGAAGCTTTCTTT.

The V gene is TRBV12-3 or TRBV12-4, the J gene TRBJ1-6; D unresolved. This CDR3 comprises 15 residues. V gave up 2 bases and J gave up 5 bases, with 10 bases separating them. The DNA of the CDR3 is TGTGCCAGCAGTTTAAGTGGGCAGAATAATTCACCCCTCCACTTT. This codes for CASSLSGQNNSPLHF.

This chain uses TRBV9 with TRBJ2-3; D is unclear. V shed 2 bases and J shed 2 bases, with 12 bases lying between them. This CDR3 has 15 residues. The V gene's germline CDR1 is SGDLS and CDR2 YYNGEE. The CDR3 spells CASSVTGQNTDTQYF. CDR3 nucleotide sequence: TGTGCCAGCAGCGTTACCGGGCAAAACACAGATACGCAGTATTTT. Drawing the rest from reference TRBV9 and TRBJ2-3, the complete variable domain is DSGVTQTPKHLITATGQRVTLRCSPRSGDLSVYWYQQSLDQGLQFLIQYYNGEERAKGNILERFSAQQFPDLHSELNLSSLELGDSALYFCASSVTGQNTDTQYFGPGTRLTVL.

The chain has TRBV5-1 and TRBJ1-4; maybe TRBD1 (5 bases). Trimming removed 2 bases from V and 7 bases from J, with 9 bases in between. The germline V gene encodes CDR1 SGHRS and CDR2 YFSETQ. The CDR3 has 13 amino acids. The CDR3 loop is CASSFQGTEKLFF. The CDR3 nucleotides read TGCGCCAGCAGCTTCCAGGGCACTGAAAAACTGTTTTTT.

This clonotype was counted many times. The chain uses TRBV4-3 and TRBJ2-7; 9 bases are shared with TRBD1. This CDR3 contains 14 residues. Trimming took 3 bases from V and 3 from J; bases not matched to a gene: 3. CDR1 LGHNA and CDR2 YSLEER come from the germline V gene. CDR3 loop: CASSHGTGIYEQYF. The CDR3 DNA reads TGCGCCAGCAGCCACGGGACAGGGATCTACGAGCAGTACTTC.

This clonotype was found a few times. The genes are TRBV7-9 and TRBJ2-3; D is perhaps TRBD1 (5 bases). V dropped 5 bases and J dropped 2 bases, with 14 bases sitting between them. Germline V gives CDR1 SEHNR, CDR2 FQNEAQ (reference sequence). CDR3 length: 15 amino acids. The CDR3 protein is CASSPSGGATDTQYF. CDR3 in DNA: TGTGCCAGCAGCCCGTCAGGTGGGGCCACAGATACGCAGTATTTT.

This clonotype appeared a few times. V gene TRBV20-1 combines with J gene TRBJ2-5; D might be TRBD2 (5 bases). This CDR3 is built from 13 residues. Germline CDR1 DFQATT, CDR2 SNEGSKA (reference sequence). Trimming shortened V by 5 bases and J by 8 bases, and 18 bases separated the two germline ends. The CDR3: CSAEGPRARTQYF. The CDR3 coding sequence is TGCAGTGCTGAGGGCCCCCGGGCCCGAACCCAGTACTTC.

CDR3 in DNA: TGTGCCAGCAGCCCCGCGGGAGGAGAGAATGAGCAGTTCTTC. Its protein is CASSPAGGENEQFF. The chain carries TRBV3-1 and TRBJ2-1, with TRBD2 matching 8 bases. Trimming removed 4 bases from V and 7 bases from J; junction bases left unmatched: 6. Germline V gene sequence: CDR1 LGHDT, CDR2 YNNKEL (reference sequence). This CDR3 spans 14 amino acids.

A remark on this clonotype: This may arise from a read error, as a much more abundant clone is one base away. The rearrangement links TRBV5-5 to TRBJ2-1; a weak D match, TRBD2 (5 bases). The ends were cut back, 3 bases at V and 7 bases at J, with 11 bases in the middle. CDR1 and CDR2 from the germline V gene are SGHKS and YYEKEE (reference sequence). The CDR3 spans 13 residues. CDR3 in amino acids: CASSSYLANEQFF. CDR3 sequence (DNA): TGTGCCAGCAGCTCGTACCTAGCTAATGAGCAGTTCTTC.

The J gene is TRBJ2-4, the V gene TRBV7-8; TRBD1 aligns across 10 bases. The CDR3 runs to 19 residues. With 3 bases clipped from V and 1 base from J, the junction kept 12 bases outside the gene matches. Germline lookup yields CDR1 SGHVS and CDR2 FQNEAQ. The CDR3 bases are TGTGCCAGCAGCTTCGGCGCGAGACAGGGGGCGCTTGCCAAAAACATTCAGTACTTC. Its protein is CASSFGARQGALAKNIQYF.

This clonotype turned up a few times. CDR3 residues: CASSSPGASGEQFF. The CDR3 coding sequence is TGTGCCAGCAGCTCTCCCGGGGCTAGCGGCGAGCAGTTCTTC. The chain recombines TRBV7-2 with TRBJ2-1; 7 bases map to TRBD2. The CDR3 has 14 residues. Germline CDR1 and CDR2: SGHTA and FQGNSA. J was trimmed by 10 bases and V by 4 bases; bases with no gene match: 10. The full variable domain, with the rest looked up from reference TRBV7-2 and TRBJ2-1, is GAGVSQSPSNKVTEKGKDVELRCDPISGHTALYWYRQSLGQGLEFLIYFQGNSAPDKSGLPSDRFSAERTGGSVSTLTIQRTQQEDSAVYLCASSSPGASGEQFFGPGTRLTVL.

This clonotype was counted a few times. This sequence joins TRBV7-2 and TRBJ2-1; D is uncertain. V was shortened by 5 bases and J by 7 bases, with 15 bases between the two germline ends. CDR1 is SGHTA and CDR2 is FQGNSA in the germline V gene. There are 14 residues in the CDR3. The CDR3: CASSPGPPRNEQFF. The DNA for the CDR3 is TGTGCCAGCAGCCCGGGCCCTCCCCGGAATGAGCAGTTCTTC.

V is TRBV20-1 and J is TRBJ2-7; 10 bases line up with TRBD2. The CDR3 is made up of 14 amino acids. V gave up 6 bases and J gave up 0 bases; unmatched junction bases: 5. Looked up from germline, CDR1 is DFQATT and CDR2 is SNEGSKA (reference sequence). DNA for the CDR3: TGCAGTGCACTGACTAGCGGGCGCTCCTACGAGCAGTACTTC. Protein product: CSALTSGRSYEQYF.

Ten or more counts support this clonotype. This rearrangement joins TRBV20-1 to TRBJ2-1, with D perhaps TRBD2 (6 bases). V was cut by 7 bases and J by 1 base, with 11 bases left in between. Germline V CDR1 and CDR2: DFQATT, SNEGSKA (reference sequence). This CDR3 has 13 residues. Here the CDR3 reads CSVRSGSYNEQFF. The CDR3 coding sequence is TGCAGTGTTCGGAGCGGGTCCTACAATGAGCAGTTCTTC.